This T cell receptor beta chain originates from a study of metastatic and nonmetastatic thyroid tumors. Study-wide context: Repertoires from malignant and benign thyroid patients were compared across blood and tumor or nodule tissue.

TCRdb re-called the PCR reads with MiXCR. The table has several thousand clones, roughly 24% seen once. The germline gives CDR1 WSHSY, CDR2 SAAADI. V lost 6 bases and J 1 base, leaving 10 bases between the germline ends. The CDR3 is made up of 14 amino acids. By share of the sample, this clone is large. Its antigen is still unknown. Ahead of thyroid surgery, no patient had received treatment of any kind. Findings and caveats of the study: The study reportedly found significantly higher TCR beta diversity in malignant thyroid tumors than benign nodules, in blood and tumor.

The chain has TRBV10-2 and TRBJ1-3; D is possibly TRBD1 (5 bases). This clonotype was sampled from a female donor with papillary thyroid cancer or a benign thyroid nodule (not recorded which). Some clones in this sample may be carry-over from other donors' samples. The sequencing input was adjacent normal tissue. For the CDR3, the DNA is TGCGCCAGCAGGGGGGGGACTTCTGGAAACACCATATATTTT. Its translation: CASRGGTSGNTIYF.